The 12 T cell receptor beta chains reported below all come from one sample, sequenced in a study of PD-1 blockade in classical Hodgkin lymphoma. Generated by immunoSEQ multiplex PCR, the TCRdb table keeps only in-frame clones and is missing some. The data hold some 41,000 clones, with roughly 78% observed a single time. Exposure to brentuximab vedotin varied, and each patient had relapsed following autologous stem cell transplantation. The sequencing here drew on peripheral blood mononuclear cells (PBMCs), taken before the second cycle of nivolumab. These receptors all come from a human donor with classical Hodgkin lymphoma.

V and J are TRBV18 and TRBJ2-5; D gene uncertain. Germline V CDR1 and CDR2: KGHSH, LQKENI. The CDR3 totals 12 residues. The germline V and J ends were trimmed by 3 bases and 5 bases, with 7 bases remaining between them. As DNA, the CDR3 is TGTGCCAGCTCACCGGGTGACGAGACCCAGTACTTC. Translation gives CASSPGDETQYF.

This sequence joins TRBV5-8 and TRBJ2-1, with a tentative D call TRBD1 (5 bases). This CDR3 spans 13 amino acids. Per germline, CDR1 SGHTS and CDR2 YDEGEE. Trimming took 2 bases from V and 4 from J, leaving 7 bases between them. The CDR3 sequence is CASSFGQYNEQFF. CDR3 sequence (DNA): TGTGCCAGCAGCTTTGGACAATACAATGAGCAGTTCTTC.

The chain uses TRBV6-6 and TRBJ2-7; D may be TRBD1 (5 bases). CDR1 and CDR2 from the germline V gene are MNHNY and SVGAGI (reference sequence). Trimming cost V 3 bases and J 0 bases, with 6 bases left between them. This CDR3 is built from 13 residues. CDR3 amino acids: CASSYGASYEQYF. CDR3 in DNA: TGTGCCAGCAGTTATGGGGCCTCCTACGAGCAGTACTTC.

This chain uses TRBV4-1 with TRBJ2-1; 8 bases agree with TRBD1. Germline CDR1 MGHRA, CDR2 YSYEKL. The CDR3 consists of 16 residues. V was pared by 0 bases and J by 2 bases, with 3 bases of the junction left unmatched. CDR3 coding DNA: TGCGCCAGCAGCCAAGAGGACAGGGCTCCCTACAATGAGCAGTTCTTC. Residues: CASSQEDRAPYNEQFF.

This chain connects TRBV27 to TRBJ1-2; TRBD1 might be the D (6 bases). The V gene's germline CDR1 is MNHEY and CDR2 SMNVEV (reference sequence). The CDR3 extends over 12 amino acids. The V gene lost 4 bases and the J gene lost 7 bases, with 10 bases spanning the gap. The CDR3 coding sequence is TGTGCCAGCAGTTCAGGGGCGCTTGGCTACACCTTC. Protein product: CASSSGALGYTF.

V and J are TRBV14 and TRBJ2-7; D is perhaps TRBD2 (6 bases). Per the germline V gene, CDR1 is SGHDN and CDR2 is FVKESK. The CDR3 spans 16 residues. V gave up 4 bases and J gave up 2 bases, with 18 bases separating them. The chain's CDR3 is CASSPRLVGSPYEQYF. The CDR3, as DNA: TGTGCCAGCAGCCCCAGACTAGTCGGCTCGCCCTACGAGCAGTACTTC.

The chain links TRBV19 to TRBJ2-7; 8 positions match TRBD2. Looked up from germline, CDR1 is LNHDA and CDR2 is SQIVND (reference sequence). The CDR3 contains 14 residues. J lost 7 bases, V lost 3 bases, and 8 bases had no gene match. The CDR3 region is CASSIRGLGGEQYF. In DNA form, the CDR3 reads TGTGCCAGTAGTATCAGGGGACTAGGAGGAGAGCAGTACTTC.

V is TRBV4-3 and J is TRBJ2-1; 14 bases match TRBD2. The CDR3 loop spans 15 amino acids. After removal of 4 bases from V and 7 bases from J, the junction contained 3 bases not matched to a gene. CDR1 is LGHNA, CDR2 YSLEER, per germline. The CDR3 bases are TGCGCCAGCAGCCTGCGACTAGCGGGGGGGAATGAGCAGTTCTTC. Residues: CASSLRLAGGNEQFF.

V and J are TRBV7-8 and TRBJ2-3; D possibly corresponds to TRBD1 (6 bases). This CDR3 is built from 16 residues. Germline V gene lookup returns CDR1 SGHVS and CDR2 FQNEAQ. Trimming took 2 bases from V and 2 from J, leaving 14 bases between them. CDR3 region: CASSLLVGAITDTQYF. The CDR3 region has the DNA TGTGCCAGCAGCTTATTGGTGGGGGCTATCACAGATACGCAGTATTTT. The full variable domain, with the rest looked up from reference TRBV7-8 and TRBJ2-3, is GAGVSQSPRYKVAKRGQDVALRCDPISGHVSLFWYQQALGQGPEFLTYFQNEAQLDKSGLPSDRFFAERPEGSVSTLKIQRTQQEDSAVYLCASSLLVGAITDTQYFGPGTRLTVL.

This chain links TRBV7-9 with TRBJ1-2, with unresolved D. The germline V and J ends were trimmed by 2 bases and 7 bases, with 14 bases remaining between them. Germline CDR1 reads SEHNR; CDR2 reads FQNEAQ (reference sequence). CDR3 size: 14 residues. The CDR3 loop reads CASSLSLGDGGYTF. DNA of the CDR3: TGTGCCAGCAGCTTATCCCTGGGAGACGGTGGCTACACCTTC.

V usage is TRBV6-6 and J usage is TRBJ1-2; no clear D gene. V was trimmed by 6 bases and J by 8 bases, leaving 16 bases between them. In germline, CDR1 is MNHNY, CDR2 SVGAGI (reference sequence). CDR3 length: 13 amino acids. CDR3 nucleotide sequence: TGTGCCAGCAGCCCCTCTGGCAGTAGGGGCTACACCTTC. It specifies CASSPSGSRGYTF.

Here the CDR3 DNA reads TGTGCCAGCAGCTTACGAGTTGGCACTAGCACAGATACGCAGTATTTT. It yields the protein CASSLRVGTSTDTQYF. The gene calls are TRBV13 and TRBJ2-3; D call uncertain. Germline V gives CDR1 PRHDT, CDR2 FYEKMQ (reference sequence). The CDR3 loop spans 16 amino acids. Trimming removed 2 bases from V and 0 bases from J, with 12 bases in between. Supplemented by reference TRBV13 and TRBJ2-3, the full variable domain reads AAGVIQSPRHLIKEKRETATLKCYPIPRHDTVYWYQQGPGQDPQFLISFYEKMQSDKGSIPDRFSAQQFSDYHSELNMSSLELGDSALYFCASSLRVGTSTDTQYFGPGTRLTVL.